This T cell receptor beta chain was documented in a study of glioma-infiltrating T cells (TCRdb year 2016). Context from the whole study: Glioma tissue, non-neoplastic brain tissue and matched peripheral blood mononuclear cells were used as sources from which TCR alpha- and beta-chain repertoires were sequenced. The paired cohort was made up of three low-grade glioma patients, about 8 primary glioblastoma patients and three non-glioma patients who contributed non-neoplastic brain tissue. To gauge divergence between tissue and blood T-cell populations, every tissue-infiltrating repertoire was compared against the peripheral blood repertoire from the same patient.

Details on this clonotype: Its cognate antigen has yet to be identified. The junction and the germline gene differ at one end; a read error may be behind it.

The iRepertoire nested amplicon-rescue multiplex PCR (arm-PCR) platform was used to amplify TCR alpha and beta CDR3 regions from RNA. The input for one-step reverse transcription and amplification was 100-400 ng of either tissue mRNA or PBMC total RNA. Following bead purification, Illumina adapters were added by a secondary multiplex PCR, and libraries between 200 and 400 bp were gel-purified. Internal 6-nucleotide barcodes were carried by the libraries and were used for demultiplexing. Sequencing of libraries was performed on an Illumina MiSeq with 2x220 or 2x250 nucleotide paired-end reads. Per the original workflow: FLASH 1.2.11 was used to merge paired reads, and BWA-MEM then aligned the reads to the GRCh37 human genome before TRA and TRB reads were extracted. For V and J assignment, an IMGT-derived reference of cassette sequences and CDR3 motifs that included pseudogenes was used. Reads were translated in three frames, and productive CDR3s were defined as those with a C...FGXG motif and no stop codons. Unique combinations of V-J cassette pair and CDR3 amino acid sequence were defined as clonotypes. Reads were filtered by Hamming distance, with the threshold set by the sequence error rate of each sample in mapped regions. TCRdb applied fastp at Q25 and MiXCR to the public reads, then kept only in-frame beta chains. Identical CDR3 proteins give one entry, which carries the most common genes and DNA. For this entry, the V and J calls and clone size follow TCRdb and not the study's own pipeline. The sample profile shows roughly 10,000 distinct CDR3 sequences; approximately 58% of them were found once. The ten largest clones represent around 20% of the sample.

Broader findings and caveats from the paper: VJ-independent divergence between tissue and blood was found to be below expectation in non-neoplastic patients but above expectation in all gliomas, particularly low-grade gliomas. Very few CDR3 sequences were shared between tissue and blood, attributed to high CDR3 diversity and limited sampling. The group comparisons were based on small numbers of patients: three non-neoplastic, three low-grade glioma and seven to nine glioblastoma patients.

The CDR3 goes from the cysteine to the phenylalanine over 14 residues. Left in the record is the CDR3 DNA by itself, 42 bases read in frame from the first base. The receptor was isolated from a human donor with low-grade glioma or glioblastoma, undergoing nonglioma brain surgery, or in good health (not recorded which). In this chain, TRBV12-3 or TRBV12-4 is recombined with TRBJ2-3; the D gene is perhaps TRBD2, from 6 matching bases. Sequencing input: glioma tissue, nonneoplastic brain tissue, or PBMCs (not recorded which). CDR3 region: CASSPGGFTDTKYF. The base sequence is TGTGCCAGCAGTCCAGGAGGGTTTACAGATACGAAGTATTTT.